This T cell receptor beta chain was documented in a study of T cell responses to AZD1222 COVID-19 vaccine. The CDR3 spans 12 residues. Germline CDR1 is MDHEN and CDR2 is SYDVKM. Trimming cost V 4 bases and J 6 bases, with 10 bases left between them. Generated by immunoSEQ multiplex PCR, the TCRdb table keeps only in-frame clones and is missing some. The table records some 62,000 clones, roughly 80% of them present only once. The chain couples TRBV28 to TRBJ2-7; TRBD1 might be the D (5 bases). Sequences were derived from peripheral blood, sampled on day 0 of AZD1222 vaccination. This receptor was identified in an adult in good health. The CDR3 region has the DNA TGTGCCAGCAGTTCAGGGCTCCCCGAGCAGTACTTC. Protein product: CASSSGLPEQYF.